The TCR beta chain described here comes from a study of blood T cell repertoires in COVID-19. Across the whole study: The origin of the acute and convalescent COVID-19 samples was the United States, Italy and Spain. T cells, B-cell-depleted T cells, or PBMCs provided the cDNA or gDNA that served as material.

Authors' methods: Amplification from reference gene primers served as the basis for estimated nucleated cell counts. Repertoires were generated with immunoSEQ multiplex PCR, while TCRdb's copy carries only in-frame clones and drops some. D and trimming were read from the DNA, whereas the V and J calls and clone size are those reported in that table. The table shows some 72,000 clones, with over 85% occurring only once. CDR3 length: 14 residues. V gave up 4 bases and J gave up 6 bases; unmatched junction bases: 6. The germline V gene encodes CDR1 SGHTA and CDR2 FQGTGA. The chain links TRBV7-3 to TRBJ2-1; 7 positions agree with TRBD2. The receptor was isolated from a man aged 50 or older with active COVID-19. The specimen was peripheral blood. In DNA, the CDR3 is TGTGCCAGCAGCTCAACCGGGACTACCAATGAGCAGTTCTTC. Encoded protein: CASSSTGTTNEQFF.